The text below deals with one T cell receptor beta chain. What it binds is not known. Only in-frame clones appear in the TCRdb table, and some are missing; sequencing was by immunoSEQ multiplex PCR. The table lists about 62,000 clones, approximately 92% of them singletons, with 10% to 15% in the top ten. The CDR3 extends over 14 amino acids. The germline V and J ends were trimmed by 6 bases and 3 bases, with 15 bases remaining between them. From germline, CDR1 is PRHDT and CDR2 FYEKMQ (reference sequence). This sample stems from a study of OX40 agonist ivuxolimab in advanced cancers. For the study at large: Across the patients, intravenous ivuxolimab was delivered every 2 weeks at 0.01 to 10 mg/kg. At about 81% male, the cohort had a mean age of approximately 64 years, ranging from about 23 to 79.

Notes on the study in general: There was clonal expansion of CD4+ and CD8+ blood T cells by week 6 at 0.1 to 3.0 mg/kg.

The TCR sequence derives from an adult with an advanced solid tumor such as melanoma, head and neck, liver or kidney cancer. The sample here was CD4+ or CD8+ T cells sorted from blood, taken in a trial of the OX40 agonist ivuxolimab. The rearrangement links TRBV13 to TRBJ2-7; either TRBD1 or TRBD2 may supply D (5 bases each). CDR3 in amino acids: CASSVSGAYYEQYF. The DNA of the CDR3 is TGTGCCAGCAGTGTGTCCGGGGCCTACTACGAGCAGTACTTC.